Listed here are 30 T cell receptor beta chains from one sample, sequenced in a study of blood T cells in healthy people across ages. A J-beta primer mix and a sample-barcoded 5' primer were used in a second PCR of roughly 6 to 11 cycles. TCRdb ran MiXCR on the 5' RACE reads and lists one entry per CDR3 protein. The repertoire holds about 1.6 million distinct CDR3 sequences, 30% to 40% seen once, with approximately 10% in the top ten. Sequenced input: blood. These receptors were obtained from a woman aged 25 to 39 in good health.

The genes are TRBV20-1 and TRBJ1-2; no reliable D call. This CDR3 has 10 residues. Trimming took off 5 bases at V and 5 bases at J, with 6 bases between the two ends. Germline CDR1 DFQATT, CDR2 SNEGSKA (reference sequence). CDR3 in amino acids: CSALSYGYTF. In DNA, the CDR3 is TGCAGTGCTCTAAGTTATGGCTACACCTTC.

The rearrangement joins TRBV7-8 to TRBJ1-2; no clear D gene. The CDR3 contains 16 residues. Germline CDR1 reads SGHVS; CDR2 reads FQNEAQ. V was clipped by 4 bases and J by 0 bases, with 15 bases between them. This CDR3 reads CASSSSRQPANYGYTF. The CDR3 nucleotides are TGTGCCAGCAGCTCATCTCGGCAGCCAGCTAACTATGGCTACACCTTC.

Only a few counts were recorded for this clonotype. The DNA of the CDR3 is TGCGCCAGCAGTATATGGGACGGCCCTAACTATGGCTACACCTTC. It is translated as CASSIWDGPNYGYTF. J is TRBJ1-2 and V is TRBV10-2, with D perhaps matching TRBD1 (5 bases). Germline CDR1 reads WSHSY; CDR2 reads SAAADI. The CDR3 covers 15 residues. Trimming removed 5 bases at V and 0 bases at J, with 13 bases between.

This chain connects TRBV12-3 or TRBV12-4 to TRBJ2-3; D is undetermined. CDR3 length equals 15 residues. V was trimmed by 5 bases and J by 0 bases, leaving 12 bases between them. The CDR3 sequence is CASSGKVPSTDTQYF. CDR3 coding DNA: TGTGCCAGCAGTGGAAAGGTACCTAGCACAGATACGCAGTATTTT.

The J gene is TRBJ1-4, the V gene TRBV10-3, with D tentatively TRBD1 (5 bases). Trimming pared 3 bases from V and 2 bases from J, leaving 10 bases between. Germline V gene lookup returns CDR1 ENHRY and CDR2 SYGVKD. CDR3 length equals 15 residues. Here the CDR3 DNA reads TGTGCCATCAGTGAATTCCGGGGGACTAATGAAAAACTGTTTTTT. This codes for CAISEFRGTNEKLFF.

J is TRBJ2-5 and V is TRBV30; D ambiguous. V was pared by 0 bases and J by 5 bases, with 13 bases between. The CDR3 runs 14 residues. CDR1 and CDR2 from the germline V gene are GTSNPN and SVGIG (reference sequence). The CDR3 DNA follows: TGTGCCTGGAGTGTCCTTTTTGGATGGGAGACCCAGTACTTC. This encodes CAWSVLFGWETQYF.

This clonotype turned up a few times. The rearrangement uses TRBV20-1 and TRBJ2-5; D perhaps matches TRBD1 (5 bases). Germline CDR1 DFQATT, CDR2 SNEGSKA (reference sequence). Trimming took off 5 bases at V and 1 base at J, with 11 bases between the two ends. CDR3 length: 13 residues. CDR3 loop: CSALTDSQETQYF. CDR3 in DNA: TGCAGTGCTTTAACAGACAGCCAAGAGACCCAGTACTTC.

This clonotype was counted only a few times. The CDR3 DNA is TGTGCCAGCAGTTACTCGGGGGGGCGATCGCCCATTCGAGAGACCCAGTACTTC. Translation: CASSYSGGRSPIRETQYF. The chain combines TRBV6-5 with TRBJ2-5; a possible D gene is TRBD2 (7 bases). The V gene lost 0 bases and the J gene lost 4 bases, with 21 bases spanning the gap. This CDR3 spans 18 amino acids. The germline V gene encodes CDR1 MNHEY and CDR2 SVGAGI.

A few counts support this clonotype. The V call is TRBV11-2, the J call TRBJ2-1, with 7 bases that match TRBD2. J was trimmed by 1 base and V by 7 bases; bases with no gene match: 7. Germline lookup yields CDR1 SGHAT and CDR2 FQNNGV. The CDR3 totals 15 residues. Here the CDR3 reads CASIPGTTSYNEQFF. CDR3 nucleotide sequence: TGTGCCAGCATCCCCGGGACTACTTCCTACAATGAGCAGTTCTTC.

DNA for the CDR3: TGTGCCAGCAGTTTACAGTCCGGGGTCGGATCACCCCTCCACTTT. This gives the protein CASSLQSGVGSPLHF. The chain recombines TRBV28 with TRBJ1-6; no definite D call. Germline V gene data show CDR1 as MDHEN and CDR2 as SYDVKM. The V end lost 2 bases, the J end lost 10 bases, and 15 bases lay between the germline ends. This CDR3 is 15 amino acids long.

The rearrangement uses TRBV29-1 and TRBJ1-2; TRBD1 agrees at 8 bases. The CDR3 has 18 residues. J was trimmed by 6 bases and V by 6 bases; bases with no gene match: 24. Germline values: CDR1 SQVTM, CDR2 ANQGSEA. DNA for the CDR3: TGCAGCGTCCTCCATCCGACAGGGGCCCTTGCCGGGGGGAATGGCTACACCTTC. This encodes CSVLHPTGALAGGNGYTF.

This clonotype was found a few times. The chain is built from TRBV10-2 and TRBJ1-2; a possible D gene is TRBD1 (6 bases). The germline V and J ends were trimmed by 8 bases and 0 bases, with 13 bases remaining between them. There are 14 residues in the CDR3. CDR1 is WSHSY, CDR2 SAAADI, per germline. CDR3 protein: CASRSGATNYGYTF. In DNA, the CDR3 is TGCGCCAGCCGGTCGGGGGCTACTAACTATGGCTACACCTTC.

The rearrangement uses TRBV27 and TRBJ1-2; tentatively, D is TRBD1 (5 bases). The V end was cut by 2 bases, the J end by 8 bases, with 15 bases between. The CDR3 runs 14 residues. The germline V gene encodes CDR1 MNHEY and CDR2 SMNVEV (reference sequence). Here the CDR3 DNA reads TGTGCCAGCAGTTTAAAGGGGACCTTGGGAGGCTACACCTTC. Residues: CASSLKGTLGGYTF.

To note about this clonotype: A much larger clone is a single base away; this may be a read error. The gene calls are TRBV12-3 or TRBV12-4 and TRBJ1-2; 8 bases align to TRBD1. The CDR3 sequence is 13 residues long. V lost 6 bases and J lost 8; bases outside the gene matches: 8. The CDR3 reads CASRIGQGRGYTF. The CDR3 DNA follows: TGTGCCAGCAGGATCGGACAGGGTCGAGGCTACACCTTC.

This clonotype was recorded once. The junction and the germline gene differ at one end; a read error may be behind it. The V gene is TRBV7-9, the J gene TRBJ1-2, with D unresolved. The CDR3 sequence is 16 residues long. CDR1 is SEHNR and CDR2 is FQNEAQ in the germline V gene (reference sequence). The CDR3 spells CASGLAAGVGSYGYTF. CDR3 bases: TGTGCCAGCGGCTTAGCGGCCGGGGTGGGTTCCTATGGCTACACCTTC.

About this clonotype itself: Given a much more abundant clone one base away, this may be a read error. The chain is built from TRBV6-4 and TRBJ2-3, with 7 bases aligning to TRBD1. The CDR3 is 14 amino acids. V gave up 6 bases and J gave up 2 bases; unmatched junction bases: 5. CDR1 and CDR2 (germline): MRHNA, SNTAGT. CDR3 sequence reads: CASRDGTDTDTQYF. CDR3 in DNA: TGTGCCAGCAGGGACGGGACAGACACAGATACGCAGTATTTT.

The gene calls are TRBV20-1 and TRBJ2-1, with 10 bases aligning to TRBD1. This CDR3 has 16 amino acids. Germline V CDR1 and CDR2: DFQATT, SNEGSKA (reference sequence). V shed 6 bases, J shed 7 bases, and the junction held 15 bases outside the gene matches. In DNA form, the CDR3 reads TGCAGTGCGCTTGACCCGGGACAGGGGCTGGGGAATGAGCAGTTCTTC. Translated, it gives CSALDPGQGLGNEQFF.

This rearrangement joins TRBV9 to TRBJ1-1, with 12 bases aligning to TRBD1. Germline V CDR1 and CDR2: SGDLS, YYNGEE. The CDR3 length is 18 residues. With 3 bases clipped from V and 1 base from J, the junction kept 10 bases outside the gene matches. As DNA, the CDR3 is TGTGCCAGCAGCGGGCGGGACAGGGGGCGCGGGAGGAACACTGAAGCTTTCTTT. Protein: CASSGRDRGRGRNTEAFF.

The chain couples TRBV9 to TRBJ2-3, with D unclear. Germline assignment: CDR1 SGDLS and CDR2 YYNGEE. The CDR3 extends over 16 amino acids. The germline V and J ends were trimmed by 3 bases and 3 bases, with 17 bases remaining between them. This CDR3 is CASSEGRKYGTDTQYF. The CDR3 DNA is TGTGCCAGCAGCGAAGGACGCAAGTATGGGACAGATACGCAGTATTTT.

The CDR3 here is CASSWPGGSYEQYF. In DNA, the CDR3 is TGTGCCAGCAGCTGGCCGGGGGGCTCCTACGAGCAGTACTTC. The chain employs TRBV11-2 and TRBJ2-7, with 7 bases that match TRBD2. V lost 4 bases to trimming and J lost 0 bases; unmatched junction nucleotides: 3. Per the germline V gene, CDR1 is SGHAT and CDR2 is FQNNGV. CDR3 length: 14 amino acids.

J is TRBJ1-2 and V is TRBV2; no clear D. CDR1 is SNHLY, CDR2 FYNNEI, per germline. The CDR3 spans 11 residues. The V end was cut by 8 bases, the J end by 4 bases, with 8 bases between. The CDR3 loop reads CASGSIYGYTF. The CDR3 DNA sequence: TGTGCCAGCGGGTCCATCTATGGCTACACCTTC. The variable domain in full, with the rest retrieved from reference TRBV2 and TRBJ1-2, is EPEVTQTPSHQVTQMGQEVILRCVPISNHLYFYWYRQILGQKVEFLVSFYNNEISEKSEIFDDQFSVERPDGSNFTLKIRSTKLEDSAMYFCASGSIYGYTFGSGTRLTVV.

The rearrangement joins TRBV30 to TRBJ1-2; the D gene is possibly TRBD1 (5 bases). Trimming pared 0 bases from V and 0 bases from J, leaving 11 bases between. The CDR3 consists of 15 residues. Germline loops: CDR1 GTSNPN, CDR2 SVGIG (reference sequence). The CDR3 coding sequence is TGTGCCTGGAGTGTACCCGGGGCTCCTAACTATGGCTACACCTTC. Translated, it gives CAWSVPGAPNYGYTF.

The CDR3 spells CASSQRTPTMRKNIQYF. Written as DNA, the CDR3 is TGTGCCAGCAGCCAAAGAACACCTACCATGCGAAAAAACATTCAGTACTTC. The chain couples TRBV14 to TRBJ2-4; D unclear. V was trimmed by 2 bases and J by 4 bases, leaving 18 bases between them. Germline values: CDR1 SGHDN, CDR2 FVKESK. There are 17 residues in the CDR3. Variable domain in full (rest from reference TRBV14 and TRBJ2-4): EAGVTQFPSHSVIEKGQTVTLRCDPISGHDNLYWYRRVMGKEIKFLLHFVKESKQDESGMPNNRFLAERTGGTYSTLKVQPAELEDSGVYFCASSQRTPTMRKNIQYFGAGTRLSVL.

The chain uses TRBV4-1 and TRBJ2-5; 7 nucleotides agree with TRBD2. Germline V CDR1 and CDR2: MGHRA, YSYEKL. The CDR3 has 15 residues. V was clipped by 1 base and J by 5 bases; unmatched bases: 7. The CDR3: CASSQGDGRGETQYF. CDR3 nucleotides: TGCGCCAGCAGCCAAGGAGATGGGCGGGGGGAGACCCAGTACTTC.

The chain recombines TRBV28 with TRBJ2-5, with TRBD2 matching over 9 bases. CDR1 is MDHEN, CDR2 SYDVKM, per germline. J gave up 4 bases and V 2 bases, and 5 bases lay outside the gene matches. The CDR3 consists of 15 residues. The CDR3 DNA reads TGTGCCAGCAGTTTACGCGGGAGGGACCCAGAGACCCAGTACTTC. It specifies CASSLRGRDPETQYF.

This clonotype appeared many times. This rearrangement joins TRBV4-1 to TRBJ2-7; 12 nucleotides line up with TRBD2. With V trimmed by 3 bases and J by 4 bases, 7 bases remained unmatched. The CDR3 sequence is 16 residues long. Germline CDR1 MGHRA, CDR2 YSYEKL. CDR3: CASSQTSSGRGYEQYF. CDR3 DNA sequence: TGCGCCAGCAGCCAGACGTCTAGCGGGAGGGGGTACGAGCAGTACTTC.

V gene TRBV3-1 combines with J gene TRBJ2-3; 9 nucleotides match TRBD2. The CDR3 contains 16 residues. Unmatched junction bases numbered 12, after V lost 6 bases and J lost 5 bases. Germline loops: CDR1 LGHDT, CDR2 YNNKEL (reference sequence). The CDR3 region is CASSRLREGGGDTQYF. In DNA, the CDR3 is TGTGCCAGCAGTAGGTTGCGGGAGGGTGGGGGAGATACGCAGTATTTT.

The genes are TRBV28 and TRBJ1-2, with no clear D. This CDR3 is 12 amino acids long. The V and J ends lost 3 bases and 8 bases respectively, with 10 bases between them. CDR1 and CDR2 (germline): MDHEN, SYDVKM. The CDR3 DNA follows: TGTGCCAGCAGTTTCGGACCACGAGGCTACACCTTC. The encoded protein is CASSFGPRGYTF.

The V gene is TRBV9, the J gene TRBJ2-5; no definite D call. V lost 1 base and J lost 5, with 15 bases in between. The V gene's germline CDR1 is SGDLS and CDR2 YYNGEE. This CDR3 contains 15 residues. CDR3: CASSVKFGEWETQYF. CDR3 nucleotide sequence: TGTGCCAGCAGCGTAAAGTTCGGCGAGTGGGAGACCCAGTACTTC.

J is TRBJ2-7 and V is TRBV6-1; 9 nucleotides align to TRBD1. The germline V gene has CDR1 MNHNS and CDR2 SASEGT. There are 13 residues in the CDR3. The V segment lost 8 bases and the J segment 4 bases; nucleotides outside the gene matches: 6. This CDR3 reads CASWDRVRYEQYF. CDR3 DNA sequence: TGTGCCAGCTGGGACAGGGTCCGGTACGAGCAGTACTTC.